These 12 T cell receptor beta chains share one sample of origin, sequenced in a study of cytomegalovirus exposure and HLA in healthy donors (dated by TCRdb to about 2017). Library construction relied on the immunoSEQ multiplex PCR assay. For the multiplex PCR, a mixture combining 60 forward primers for TCR Vbeta segments and 13 reverse primers for TCR Jbeta segments was used. The clones in this table, taken by TCRdb from immuneACCESS, are in-frame only. Not every clone is retained; where verified, under half of the shortfall comes from an unresolved V gene, and the cause of the rest is unknown. Recorded for this sample are 200,000 to 300,000 clones; roughly 84% of them occurred a single time. The ten largest clones represent about 0.25% of the sample. Source material: PBMCs. The receptors derive from a girl under 10 years old in good health and CMV-seronegative.

The chain has TRBV18 and TRBJ1-6; D is possibly TRBD1 (6 bases). CDR1 is KGHSH, CDR2 LQKENI, per germline. CDR3 length: 14 amino acids. V lost 3 bases, J lost 7 bases, and 10 bases lay in between. The CDR3 sequence is CASSPLDRNSPLHF. The CDR3, as DNA: TGTGCCAGCTCACCCCTGGACAGAAATTCACCCCTCCACTTT.

The J gene is TRBJ1-2, the V gene TRBV5-4; 10 positions agree with TRBD1. Germline loops: CDR1 SGHNT, CDR2 YYREEE (reference sequence). After removal of 7 bases from V and 5 bases from J, the junction contained 8 bases not matched to a gene. This CDR3 is built from 14 residues. The CDR3 reads CASWGTGVGYGYTF. The CDR3 nucleotides are TGTGCCAGCTGGGGGACAGGGGTTGGGTATGGCTACACCTTC.

The V gene is TRBV7-3, the J gene TRBJ2-7; 11 positions match TRBD1. This CDR3 is built from 15 residues. In germline, CDR1 is SGHTA, CDR2 FQGTGA. The junction had 12 bases not matched to a gene; V was cut back by 5 bases and J by 9 bases. DNA of the CDR3: TGTGCCAGCAGCCCCAGTCCCGGGACAGGGGGGTGGCAGTACTTC. Its protein product is CASSPSPGTGGWQYF.

The V call is TRBV5-6, the J call TRBJ1-2, with a possible D match to TRBD1 (6 bases). CDR1 and CDR2 (germline): SGHDT, YYEEEE. This CDR3 region has 14 residues. Trimming shortened V by 2 bases and J by 7 bases, and 15 bases separated the two germline ends. This chain's CDR3 is CASSFGRGVSGYTF. CDR3 in DNA: TGTGCCAGCAGCTTTGGCAGGGGAGTGAGTGGCTACACCTTC.

J is TRBJ2-3 and V is TRBV27; 13 nucleotides align to TRBD2. Germline values: CDR1 MNHEY, CDR2 SMNVEV (reference sequence). This CDR3 comprises 20 residues. Unmatched junction bases numbered 14, after V lost 3 bases and J lost 2 bases. Here the CDR3 DNA reads TGTGCCAGCAGTTTGATCCCGGGACTAGCGGGAACGCGGCACACAGATACGCAGTATTTT. Residues: CASSLIPGLAGTRHTDTQYF.

In this sample, this clone turned up a few times. This chain uses TRBV5-1 with TRBJ2-2, with TRBD1 matching over 9 bases. This CDR3 is 15 amino acids long. Germline CDR1 and CDR2: SGHRS and YFSETQ. The trim removed 7 bases at V and 3 bases at J, leaving 7 bases unmatched. The CDR3 DNA follows: TGCGCCAGCTTCCTAGACAGGGGGTACACCGGGGAGCTGTTTTTT. It translates to CASFLDRGYTGELFF.

This chain links TRBV30 with TRBJ2-5, with 8 bases identical to TRBD1. Germline V CDR1 and CDR2: GTSNPN, SVGIG (reference sequence). Trimming at V came to 1 base and at J to 0 bases, leaving 7 bases not matched to a gene. This CDR3 comprises 16 residues. The CDR3 DNA reads as TGTGCCTGGAGTGACCACCGACAGGGGTACCAAGAGACCCAGTACTTC. Translation: CAWSDHRQGYQETQYF.

This chain links TRBV30 with TRBJ2-7, with D unresolved. The closer fit of TRBJ2-1 to the DNA end suggests the J call may be wrong. The germline V gene encodes CDR1 GTSNPN and CDR2 SVGIG (reference sequence). The length of the CDR3 is 13 residues. DNA of the CDR3: TGTGCCTGGAGTTTGGGTAGCTCCTACGAGCAGTTCTTC. Encoded protein: CAWSLGSSYEQFF.

This chain connects TRBV28 to TRBJ2-2, with TRBD2 matching 9 bases. Germline CDR1 reads MDHEN; CDR2 reads SYDVKM. Losses at the gene ends were 6 bases for V and 5 bases for J; bases not matched to a gene: 4. The CDR3 runs 14 residues. Here the CDR3 DNA reads TGTGCCAGCAGAGCGGGGGGAAAAACCGGGGAGCTGTTTTTT. Amino acid sequence: CASRAGGKTGELFF.

This chain joins TRBV7-2 and TRBJ1-5; TRBD1 matches at 8 bases. CDR3 size: 16 residues. Looked up from germline, CDR1 is SGHTA and CDR2 is FQGNSA. V lost 5 bases and J lost 3; bases outside the gene matches: 9. The CDR3 region is CASSQDSGGPNQPQHF. The CDR3 nucleotides read TGTGCCAGCAGCCAGGACTCAGGGGGCCCCAATCAGCCCCAGCATTTT.

The gene calls are TRBV5-6 and TRBJ2-7; 7 nucleotides agree with TRBD2. The germline V gene has CDR1 SGHDT and CDR2 YYEEEE. V shed 7 bases, J shed 2 bases, and the junction held 12 bases outside the gene matches. The CDR3 loop spans 15 amino acids. The CDR3 sequence: CASDGRGGMTYEQYF. Written as DNA, the CDR3 is TGTGCCAGCGACGGACGGGGAGGGATGACCTACGAGCAGTACTTC.

Here the CDR3 DNA reads TGTGCCAGCAGCCCAGGACAGGCACGGGGGCAGTACTTC. The encoded protein is CASSPGQARGQYF. The V and J genes are TRBV9 and TRBJ2-7; 7 bases match TRBD1. V was clipped by 4 bases and J by 9 bases; unmatched bases: 10. Germline CDR1 SGDLS, CDR2 YYNGEE. This CDR3 comprises 13 residues.